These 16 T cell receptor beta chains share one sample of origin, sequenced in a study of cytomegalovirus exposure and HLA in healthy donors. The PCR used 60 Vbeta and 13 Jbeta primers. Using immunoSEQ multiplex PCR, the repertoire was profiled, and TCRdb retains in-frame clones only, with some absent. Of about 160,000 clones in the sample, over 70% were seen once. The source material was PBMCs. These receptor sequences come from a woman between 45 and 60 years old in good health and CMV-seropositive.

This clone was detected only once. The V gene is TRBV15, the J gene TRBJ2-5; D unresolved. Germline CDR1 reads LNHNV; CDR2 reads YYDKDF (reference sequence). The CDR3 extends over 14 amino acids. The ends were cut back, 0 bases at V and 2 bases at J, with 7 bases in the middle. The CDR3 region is CATSRDSRQETQYF. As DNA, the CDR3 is TGTGCCACCAGCAGAGATTCACGGCAAGAGACCCAGTACTTC. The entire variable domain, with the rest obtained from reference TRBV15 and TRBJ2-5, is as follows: DAMVIQNPRYQVTQFGKPVTLSCSQTLNHNVMYWYQQKSSQAPKLLFHYYDKDFNNEADTPDNFQSRRPNTSFCFLDIRSPGLGDTAMYLCATSRDSRQETQYFGPGTRLLVL.

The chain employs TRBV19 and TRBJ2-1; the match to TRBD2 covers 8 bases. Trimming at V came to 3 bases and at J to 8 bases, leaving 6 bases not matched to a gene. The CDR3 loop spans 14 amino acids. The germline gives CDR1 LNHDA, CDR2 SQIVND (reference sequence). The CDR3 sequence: CASSMGSGRDEQFF. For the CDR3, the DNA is TGTGCCAGTAGTATGGGGAGCGGGAGAGATGAGCAGTTCTTC.

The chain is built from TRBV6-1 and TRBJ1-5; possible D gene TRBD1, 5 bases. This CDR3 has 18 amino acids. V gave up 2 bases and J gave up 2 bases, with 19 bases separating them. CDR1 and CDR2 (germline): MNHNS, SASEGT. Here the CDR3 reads CASSEKMTGGEGNQPQHF. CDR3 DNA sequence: TGTGCCAGCAGTGAAAAGATGACGGGGGGGGAGGGCAATCAGCCCCAGCATTTT.

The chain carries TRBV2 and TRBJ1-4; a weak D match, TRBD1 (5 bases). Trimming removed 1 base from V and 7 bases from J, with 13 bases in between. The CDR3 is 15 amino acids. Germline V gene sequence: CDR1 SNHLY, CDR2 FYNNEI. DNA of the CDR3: TGTGCCAGCAGTGAAGAGAGTTGGGGGGGTGAAAAACTGTTTTTT. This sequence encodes CASSEESWGGEKLFF.

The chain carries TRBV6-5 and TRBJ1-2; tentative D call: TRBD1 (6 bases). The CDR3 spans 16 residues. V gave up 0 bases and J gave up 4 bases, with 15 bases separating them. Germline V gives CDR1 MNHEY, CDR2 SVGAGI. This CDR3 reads CASSYSGGGRVYGYTF. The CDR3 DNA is TGTGCCAGCAGTTACTCGGGCGGGGGGCGCGTCTATGGCTACACCTTC.

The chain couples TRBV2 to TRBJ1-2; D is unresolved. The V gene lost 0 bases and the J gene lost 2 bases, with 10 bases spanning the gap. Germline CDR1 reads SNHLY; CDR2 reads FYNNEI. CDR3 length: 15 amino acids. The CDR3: CASSEAVYTNYGYTF. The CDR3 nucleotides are TGTGCCAGCAGTGAAGCGGTTTACACAAACTATGGCTACACCTTC. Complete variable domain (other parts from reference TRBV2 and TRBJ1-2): EPEVTQTPSHQVTQMGQEVILRCVPISNHLYFYWYRQILGQKVEFLVSFYNNEISEKSEIFDDQFSVERPDGSNFTLKIRSTKLEDSAMYFCASSEAVYTNYGYTFGSGTRLTVV.

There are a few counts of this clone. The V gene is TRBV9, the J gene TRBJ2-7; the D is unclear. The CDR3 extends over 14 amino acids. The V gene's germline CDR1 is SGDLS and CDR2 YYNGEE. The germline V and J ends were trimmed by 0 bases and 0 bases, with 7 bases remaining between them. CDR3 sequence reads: CASSVARSSYEQYF. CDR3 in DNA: TGTGCCAGCAGCGTAGCGAGGAGCTCCTACGAGCAGTACTTC.

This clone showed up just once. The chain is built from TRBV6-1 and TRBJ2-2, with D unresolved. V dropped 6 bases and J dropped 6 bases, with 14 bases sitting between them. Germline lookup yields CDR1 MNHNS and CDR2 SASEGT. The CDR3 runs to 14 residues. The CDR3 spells CASRRRRGAGELFF. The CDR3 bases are TGTGCCAGCAGGAGAAGGAGAGGCGCCGGGGAGCTGTTTTTT.

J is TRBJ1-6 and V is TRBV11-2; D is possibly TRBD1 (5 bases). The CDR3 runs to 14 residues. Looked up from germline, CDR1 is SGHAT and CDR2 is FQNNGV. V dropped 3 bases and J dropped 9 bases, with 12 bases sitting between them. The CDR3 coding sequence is TGTGCCAGCAGCTTGCGGGATGGGGCTTCACCCCTCCACTTT. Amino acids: CASSLRDGASPLHF.

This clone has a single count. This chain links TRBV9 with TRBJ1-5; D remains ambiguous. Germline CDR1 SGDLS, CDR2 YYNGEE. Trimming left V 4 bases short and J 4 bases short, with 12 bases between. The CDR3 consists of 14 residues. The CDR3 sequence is CASSPRGGNQPQHF. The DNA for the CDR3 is TGTGCCAGCAGCCCCCGTGGAGGTAATCAGCCCCAGCATTTT.

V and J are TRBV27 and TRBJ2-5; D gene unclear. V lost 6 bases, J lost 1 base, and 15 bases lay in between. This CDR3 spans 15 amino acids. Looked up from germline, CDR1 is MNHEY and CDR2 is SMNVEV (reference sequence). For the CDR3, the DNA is TGTGCCAGCAGCCGCACCATCAGGCCCCAAGAGACCCAGTACTTC. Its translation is CASSRTIRPQETQYF.

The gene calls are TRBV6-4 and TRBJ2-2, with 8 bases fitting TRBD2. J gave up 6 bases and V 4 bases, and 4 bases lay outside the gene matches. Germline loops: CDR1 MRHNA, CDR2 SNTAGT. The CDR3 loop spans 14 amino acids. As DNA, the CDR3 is TGTGCCAGCAGTGCGGGACTAGGTGCCGGGGAGCTGTTTTTT. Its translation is CASSAGLGAGELFF.

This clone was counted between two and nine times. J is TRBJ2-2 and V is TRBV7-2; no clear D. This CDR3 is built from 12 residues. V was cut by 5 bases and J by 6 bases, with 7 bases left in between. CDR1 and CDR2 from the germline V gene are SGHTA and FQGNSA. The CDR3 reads CASSITAGELFF. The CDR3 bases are TGTGCCAGCAGCATTACGGCCGGGGAGCTGTTTTTT.

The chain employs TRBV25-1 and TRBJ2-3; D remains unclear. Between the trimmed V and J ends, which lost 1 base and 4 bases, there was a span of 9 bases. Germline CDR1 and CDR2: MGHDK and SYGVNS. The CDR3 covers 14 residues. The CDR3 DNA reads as TGTGCCAGCAGTGAATTGAAGAGATCAGATACGCAGTATTTT. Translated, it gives CASSELKRSDTQYF.

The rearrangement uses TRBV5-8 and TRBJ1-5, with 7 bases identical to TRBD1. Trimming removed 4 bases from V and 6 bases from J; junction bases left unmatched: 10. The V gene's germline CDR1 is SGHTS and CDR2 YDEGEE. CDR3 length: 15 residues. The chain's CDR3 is CASSRSDREAQPQHF. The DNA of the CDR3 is TGTGCCAGCAGCCGATCCGACAGGGAGGCTCAGCCCCAGCATTTT.

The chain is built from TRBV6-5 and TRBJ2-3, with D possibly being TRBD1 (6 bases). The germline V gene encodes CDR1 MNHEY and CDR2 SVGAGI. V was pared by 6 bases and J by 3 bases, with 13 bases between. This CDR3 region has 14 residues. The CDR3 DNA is TGTGCCAGCAGACAGGGATTTGATACAGATACGCAGTATTTT. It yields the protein CASRQGFDTDTQYF.